This is a list of T cell receptor beta chains from one sample in a study of T cells in Graves' hyperthyroidism and ophthalmopathy. Via MiXCR, TCRdb re-called the multiplex PCR reads, giving one row per CDR3 protein. The repertoire holds 360,000 or so distinct CDR3 sequences, with roughly 18% as singletons. The specimen was blood. The receptor set was obtained from a woman aged 40 to 49 with Graves' ophthalmopathy. Each CDR3 is given with its conserved first and last residue. The D gene is left open where the match is weak. Clone size, where shown, is once, few, many, or a class for clones that have expanded.

d_gene	v_gene	j_gene	abundance	CDR3nt	CDR3aa
TRBD1	TRBV28	TRBJ2-5	many	TGTGCCAGCAGTCCAATACCGGGACAGTCAATAGCCTTCAACCAAGAGACCCAGTACTTC	CASSPIPGQSIAFNQETQYF
TRBD1	TRBV19	TRBJ2-1	many	TGTGCCAGTAGCCAACAGGGGAGCTCCTACAATGAGCAGTTCTTC	CASSQQGSSYNEQFF
TRBD2	TRBV20-1	TRBJ2-7	many	TGCAGTGCCCTCGGCTTTGATCTAGCGGCCTACGAGCAGTACTTC	CSALGFDLAAYEQYF
TRBD2	TRBV6-1	TRBJ2-5	many	TGTGCCAGCGAGACCCTAGCGGGAGAACGGGAGACCCAGTACTTC	CASETLAGERETQYF
NA	TRBV4-1	TRBJ1-2	many	TGCGCCTCCGCTTATCCGGGACGGACCTATGGCTACACCTTC	CASAYPGRTYGYTF
TRBD1	TRBV5-5	TRBJ1-3	many	TGTGCCAGCAGCGCGACAGGGCCGGGGGGAAACACCATATATTTT	CASSATGPGGNTIYF
TRBD2	TRBV7-2	TRBJ2-2	many	TGTGCCAGCAGCTTCAGCGGGAGTGGTACCGGGGAGCTGTTTTTT	CASSFSGSGTGELFF
NA	TRBV24-1	TRBJ2-7	many	TGTGCCACCAGTGACATTTTAGACACGGACCCCTCCTACGAGCAGTACTTC	CATSDILDTDPSYEQYF
NA	TRBV20-1	TRBJ1-2	many	TGCAGTGCTAGAGATAGTGTCCGGGTCCAGGCGGGTGGCTACACCTTC	CSARDSVRVQAGGYTF
TRBD1	TRBV29-1	TRBJ2-7	many	TGCAGCGTTACAGGGGGCTCGAATTACGAGCAGTACTTC	CSVTGGSNYEQYF
NA	TRBV12-3/TRBV12-4	TRBJ2-2	few	TGTGCCAGCAGTCGAGGTGGGGGGCGCTCGGCCGGGGAGCTGTTTTTT	CASSRGGGRSAGELFF
NA	TRBV7-2	TRBJ2-7	NA	TGTGCCAGCAGCGAGGGGTGGCGAACCTACGAGCAGTACTTC	CASSEGWRTYEQYF
NA	TRBV6-1	TRBJ1-1	many	TGTGCCAGCTGCGTAAGCCCCGAAGACACTGAAGCTTTCTTT	CASCVSPEDTEAFF
NA	TRBV19	TRBJ1-5	few	TGTGCCAGTAGTATATGGGGGGCCGGCAATCAGCCCCAGCATTTT	CASSIWGAGNQPQHF
NA	TRBV6-2/TRBV6-3	TRBJ2-7	many	TGTGCCAGCAGTTATCTATCAGGGTCCTACGAGCAGTACTTC	CASSYLSGSYEQYF
NA	TRBV30	TRBJ2-2	many	TGTGCCTGCACCTTCAAAGGCGTGTCCAGGGAGCTGTTTTTT	CACTFKGVSRELFF
NA	TRBV7-2	TRBJ2-5	many	TGTGCCAGCAGCCCGAATGGAGGGCAGGCAGAGACCCAGTACTTC	CASSPNGGQAETQYF
TRBD2	TRBV7-2	TRBJ2-7	many	TGTGCCAGCAGCTTAGTTAGGGCTAGCGGAGCCTCCTACGAGCAGTACTTC	CASSLVRASGASYEQYF
NA	TRBV2	TRBJ1-5	NA	TGTGCCAGCGGTAGAGGGCAGGGGTATGGCAATCAGCCCCAGCATTTT	CASGRGQGYGNQPQHF
NA	TRBV20-1	TRBJ1-5	many	TGCAGTGCTAGAGGTGGCAGTCCGGGTCAGCCCCAGCATTTT	CSARGGSPGQPQHF
NA	TRBV3-1	TRBJ1-1	many	TGTGCCAGCAGCTACAGGGAAGGCGCTTTCTTT	CASSYREGAFF
TRBD2	TRBV29-1	TRBJ2-7	few	TGCAGCGCACTTGGACTAGTGGGAGACTCGAGGCCAGCCTACGAGCAGTACTTC	CSALGLVGDSRPAYEQYF
TRBD1	TRBV6-4	TRBJ1-1	many	TGTGCCAGCAGTGACTTGAGTCGACAGGGGGCTGTTTTGAGGACTGAAGCTTTCTTT	CASSDLSRQGAVLRTEAFF